This T cell receptor (beta chain) was identified in a study of T cell responses to AZD1222 COVID-19 vaccine. Findings and limits, study-wide: No repertoire was sampled before or during the peak T cell response, only after it. Clonal diversity may have been underestimated, and the donors were mostly white British, with more females than males.

To note about this clone: Its antigen is not known.

Germline values: CDR1 LGHNA, CDR2 YSLEER. V gave up 0 bases and J gave up 4 bases; unmatched junction bases: 5. The CDR3 covers 16 residues. Repertoires were generated with immunoSEQ multiplex PCR, while TCRdb's copy carries only in-frame clones and drops some. Of 130,000 to 150,000 clones in the sample, 91% were seen once. The sample in question was peripheral blood, obtained on day 0 of AZD1222 vaccination. This clonotype was obtained from an adult in good health. The chain carries TRBV4-3 and TRBJ2-1; 8 nucleotides match TRBD2. The CDR3 DNA is TGCGCCAGCAGCCAAGAACCCAGCGGGAGTTACAATGAGCAGTTCTTC. Translated: CASSQEPSGSYNEQFF.